The entry below gives a single TCR beta chain sequence along with its context. The clone's antigen remains unknown. Per-nucleotide qualities are absent, and no much larger clonotype sits a single base away. This entry is derived from a study of beta chain features in type 1 diabetes (dated by TCRdb to the late 2010s). In terms of the full investigation: No differences in mean age, gender distribution, total cell number or subset yield were found between patients and healthy donors. A total of 107,917,701 sorted cells were examined across all samples, and a strong correlation was observed between cell number per subset and RNA yield. In the study, TCRB repertoires of sorted circulating CD4+ T cell subsets from recently diagnosed type 1 diabetes patients were compared with those of matched healthy donors. Regulatory and stem cell-like memory subsets were obtained from only 8 patients and roughly eight healthy donors, while naive and central memory subsets were obtained from all 28 donors.

Between the V and J ends, shortened by 5 bases and 2 bases respectively, the junction contains 3 bases. Counted from cysteine to phenylalanine, this CDR3 has 10 amino acids. The CDR3 DNA has 30 bases and is translated from base 1. CDR1 is given as GTSNPN and CDR2 as SVGIG, both from the germline V gene (reference sequence). Each donor gave one peripheral blood draw, averaging approximately 110 mL, which was collected into heparinised tubes. Using a panel that included CD45RO, CCR7, CD25, CD127, CD95 and CD27, naive, central memory, regulatory and stem cell-like memory CD4+ T cells were sorted on a BD FACSAria II. All sorted populations exceeded 98% purity. PBMCs were isolated immediately by Lymphoprep density gradient centrifugation and stained directly without culture. So that batch effects would be minimized, each experiment stained and sorted samples in pairs, pairing one healthy donor with one patient.

All of the isolated RNA was reverse transcribed with the High Capacity cDNA Reverse Transcription Kit, so expressed TCRB transcripts were sequenced. Naive, central memory and regulatory T cell samples underwent deep immunoSEQ sequencing, averaging about 3.57 million total reads per sample. Sorted cells were lysed in RLT buffer, and RNA was extracted using DNase-treated RNeasy Micro or Mini kits according to cell number. Each cell subset was processed on its own to prevent cross-contamination, while patient and healthy donor samples were processed together. The immunoSEQ multiplex PCR was used to amplify TCRB sequences from cDNA, yielding 87-bp fragments that span the CDR3 region. Sequencing of the amplicons was done on the Illumina HiSeq platform. The published analysis was carried out like this. PCR bias was computationally corrected using synthetic template baselines, reads within Hamming distance 2 were collapsed, and singletons that could not be merged were discarded. Reads were aligned against IMGT so that V, D and J genes, CDR3 length and insertions or deletions at six rearrangement sites could be assigned. Within each subset, clonotype counts were normalized to sorted cell number, and only after that were true diversity and Gini coefficients computed with the tcR R package. The overlap coefficient, calculated on TCRB nucleotide sequences, was used to quantify repertoire sharing. Out-of-frame TCRB sequences from naive cells were analyzed as a proxy for the pre-selection repertoire. TCRdb retrieved this table from immuneACCESS and kept in-frame rearrangements only. Not all clones are present; in checked studies, unresolved V genes account for under half, and no reason is known for the remainder. V and J calls and clone size come straight from that table; D and trimming were deduced from the DNA. This sample gives some 350,000 clones in total; about 13% of them show up just once. Roughly 0.015% of the sample is taken by the ten largest.

Study-wide findings and limitations: Because cDNA was sequenced instead of genomic DNA, highly expressing activated cells could be over-represented, though the groups showed no difference in activation or CD3 levels. Only small numbers of individuals were included in the HLA sub-analyses, which left unresolved whether HLA type had any influence on TCRB rearrangement. Naive, central memory and regulatory TCRB repertoires appeared more similar among patients than among healthy donors. Patients with type 1 diabetes made fewer insertions and deleted more nucleotides at VDJ recombination sites, implying thymic rearrangement abnormalities. Shorter templates might be favored by PCR, yet because patient and control samples were amplified and corrected together, any such skew would affect both groups equally. A moderate but significant shortening of TCRB CDR3 length was observed in type 1 diabetes patients in all four CD4+ subsets.

This receptor chain uses TRBV30 and TRBJ1-1; no D gene can be assigned with confidence. The origin of this receptor is a woman younger than 30 with type 1 diabetes. Material: naive CD4+ T cells from blood. The cell subset or site label for this specimen denotes: true naive CD4+ T cells. The nucleotides are TGTGCCTGGGGCAACACTGAAGCTTTCTTT. It codes for CAWGNTEAFF.